This T cell receptor (beta chain) was identified during a study of shared T cell receptors in the human thymus. Here immunoSEQ multiplex PCR was the method, and the copy in TCRdb shows in-frame clones only, minus some. The sample carries about 500,000 clones, approximately 78% recorded once. Germline CDR1 reads MNHEY; CDR2 reads SMNVEV (reference sequence). The V and J ends lost 5 bases and 1 base, in that order; junction bases with no gene match: 2. The CDR3 consists of 16 residues. Separately, the same data were catalogued under a study of human thymus T cells. That investigation notes: Immunologically healthy infants in Finland undergoing congenital heart defect surgery were the donors. Thymus pieces cut out during corrective heart surgery were the tissue that was used. V and J gene usage appeared biased in thymic and blood repertoires. Overlap was high between thymic repertoires from unrelated individuals, as reported in related research.

Material for sequencing was thymocytes. The rearrangement joins TRBV27 to TRBJ2-1; 13 bases match TRBD2. The clonotype comes from a boy in the first two years of life with a congenital heart defect. CDR3 nucleotide sequence: TGTGCCAGCAGTGCGACTAGCGGGGGGTCCTACAATGAGCAGTTCTTC. Translation gives CASSATSGGSYNEQFF.